This T cell receptor (beta chain) originates from a study of cytomegalovirus exposure and HLA in healthy donors. This clone has only one observation. The target antigen is unknown. The study, taken as a whole, reports: A few chains tied to CMV proved CMV antigen-specific in vitro.

Separate from the roughly 720-subject first cohort was the approximately 120-subject validation cohort, to which the donors belonged. The J segment lost 4 bases and the V segment lost 4 bases, leaving 6 bases of the junction unmatched. The CDR3 covers 16 residues. Germline V gene data show CDR1 as MNHEY and CDR2 as SMNVEV (reference sequence). Clones were read by immunoSEQ multiplex PCR, and TCRdb kept only the in-frame ones, dropping some. The sample shows about 200,000 clones, roughly 84% of them seen only once. The TCR sequence derives from a young woman in good health and CMV-seropositive. The chain employs TRBV27 and TRBJ2-1; 11 nucleotides agree with TRBD1. The specimen was PBMCs. Here the CDR3 reads CASSSYGTGGYNEQFF. The CDR3 bases are TGTGCCAGCAGTTCCTACGGGACAGGGGGGTACAATGAGCAGTTCTTC.